This note documents a single TCR beta chain sequence. Antigen specificity is unknown. The investigators sampled blood at baseline, at cycle 4 day 1, and at cycle 7 day 1. Profiling relied on immunoSEQ multiplex PCR, and the TCRdb table lists in-frame clones only, not all of them. The table has about 64,000 clones, about 87% seen once. This sample was taken from a study of OX40 agonist ivuxolimab in advanced cancers. Study-level information: With ivuxolimab, an agonistic anti-OX40 (CD134) antibody, patients were treated.

Study-wide findings and caveats: CD8+ T cells (on average) carried more expanded clones than CD4+ T cells.

The V gene's germline CDR1 is SGHRS and CDR2 YFSETQ. The V segment lost 6 bases and the J segment 0 bases; nucleotides outside the gene matches: 2. The CDR3 extends over 14 amino acids. The V call is TRBV5-1, the J call TRBJ2-3, with 9 bases that match TRBD2. This receptor was obtained from an adult with an advanced solid tumor such as melanoma, head and neck, liver or kidney cancer. The specimen comprised CD4+ or CD8+ T cells sorted from blood, sampled in a trial of the OX40 agonist ivuxolimab. CDR3 nucleotide sequence: TGCGCCAGCAAAGGACTAGCGAGCACAGATACGCAGTATTTT. This gives the protein CASKGLASTDTQYF.